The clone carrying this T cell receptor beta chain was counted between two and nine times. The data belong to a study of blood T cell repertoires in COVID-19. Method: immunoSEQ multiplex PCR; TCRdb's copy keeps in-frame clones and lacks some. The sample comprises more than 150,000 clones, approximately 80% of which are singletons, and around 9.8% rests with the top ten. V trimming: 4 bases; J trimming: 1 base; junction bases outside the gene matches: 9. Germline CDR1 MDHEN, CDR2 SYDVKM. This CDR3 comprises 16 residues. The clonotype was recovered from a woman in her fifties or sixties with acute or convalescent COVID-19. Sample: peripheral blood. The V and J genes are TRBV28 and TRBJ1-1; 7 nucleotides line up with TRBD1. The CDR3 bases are TGTGCCAGCAGTTCTCTACAGGGGTCCAAGAACACTGAAGCTTTCTTT. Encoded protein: CASSSLQGSKNTEAFF.